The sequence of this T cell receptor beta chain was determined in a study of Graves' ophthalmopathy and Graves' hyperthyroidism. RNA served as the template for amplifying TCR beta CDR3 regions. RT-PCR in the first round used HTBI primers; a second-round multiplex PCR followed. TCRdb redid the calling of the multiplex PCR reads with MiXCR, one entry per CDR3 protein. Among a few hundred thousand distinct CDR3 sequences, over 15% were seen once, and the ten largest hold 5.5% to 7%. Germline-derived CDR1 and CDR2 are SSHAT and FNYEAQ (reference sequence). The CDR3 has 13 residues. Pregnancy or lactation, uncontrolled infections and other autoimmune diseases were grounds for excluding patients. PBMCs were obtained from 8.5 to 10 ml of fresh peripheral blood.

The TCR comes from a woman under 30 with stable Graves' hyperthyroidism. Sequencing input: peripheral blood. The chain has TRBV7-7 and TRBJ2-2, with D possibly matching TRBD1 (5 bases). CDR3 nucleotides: TGTGCTACCCAGGGAAGGGGCACCGGGGAGCTGTTTTTT. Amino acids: CATQGRGTGELFF.